This TCR beta chain was observed in a study of T cells in narcolepsy. Study information: Enrolled donors included narcolepsy type 1 or type 2 patients and healthy controls. General study points: Autoreactive clonotypes reportedly recurred in blood of same and different patients, not controls. Same-patient CSF and blood CD4+ T cell clonotypes included HCRT-specific and TRIB2-specific autoreactive ones.

A note on this clone: Its specificity is not known.

Germline V CDR1 and CDR2: SGHNT, YENEEA. The CDR3 totals 20 residues. The junction had 14 bases not matched to a gene; V was cut back by 5 bases and J by 0 bases. Libraries were prepared by immunoSEQ multiplex PCR; TCRdb keeps only in-frame clonotypes and omits some of them. The sample lists about 32,000 clones, 60% to 85% occurring once. This TCR was recovered from a human donor in good health. The chain is built from TRBV11-3 and TRBJ2-1; 12 bases are shared with TRBD1. Specimen: memory (CD45RA-) CD4+ T cells from blood. The CDR3 loop is CASSQNLRDRGPSSYNEQFF. The CDR3 nucleotides read TGTGCCAGCAGCCAGAACCTCCGGGACAGGGGGCCTAGCTCCTACAATGAGCAGTTCTTC. Drawing the rest from reference TRBV11-3 and TRBJ2-1, the complete variable domain is EAGVVQSPRYKIIEKKQPVAFWCNPISGHNTLYWYLQNLGQGPELLIRYENEEAVDDSQLPKDRFSAERLKGVDSTLKIQPAELGDSAVYLCASSQNLRDRGPSSYNEQFFGPGTRLTVL.